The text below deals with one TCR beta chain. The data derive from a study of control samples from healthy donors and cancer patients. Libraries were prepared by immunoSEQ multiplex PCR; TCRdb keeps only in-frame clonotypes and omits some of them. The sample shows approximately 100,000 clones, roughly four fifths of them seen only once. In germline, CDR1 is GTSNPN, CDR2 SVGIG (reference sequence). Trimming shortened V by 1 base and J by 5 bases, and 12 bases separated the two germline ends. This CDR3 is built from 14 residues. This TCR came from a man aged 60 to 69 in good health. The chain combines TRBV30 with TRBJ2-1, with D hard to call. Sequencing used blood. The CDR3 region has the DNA TGTGCCTGGAGTGCCGTAAAGCTACACAATGAGCAGTTCTTC. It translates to CAWSAVKLHNEQFF.